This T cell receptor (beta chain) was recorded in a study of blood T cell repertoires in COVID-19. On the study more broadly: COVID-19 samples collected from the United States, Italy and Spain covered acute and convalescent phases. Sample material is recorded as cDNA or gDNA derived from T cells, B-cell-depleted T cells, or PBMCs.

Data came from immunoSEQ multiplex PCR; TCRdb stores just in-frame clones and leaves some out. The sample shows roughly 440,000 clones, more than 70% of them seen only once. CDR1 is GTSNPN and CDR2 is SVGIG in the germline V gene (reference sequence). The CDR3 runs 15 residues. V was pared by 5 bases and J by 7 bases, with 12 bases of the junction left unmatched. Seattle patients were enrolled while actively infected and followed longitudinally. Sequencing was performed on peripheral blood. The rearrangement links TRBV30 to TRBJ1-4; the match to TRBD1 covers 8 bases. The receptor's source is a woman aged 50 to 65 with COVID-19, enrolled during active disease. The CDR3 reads CAWGQGYDGSEKLFF. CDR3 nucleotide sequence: TGTGCCTGGGGACAGGGATACGATGGGAGTGAAAAACTGTTTTTT.